The present T cell receptor (beta chain) was sequenced within a study of cytomegalovirus exposure and HLA in healthy donors. The CDR3 spans 18 residues. J lost 1 base, V lost 1 base, and 7 bases had no gene match. Germline CDR1 MNHNS, CDR2 SASEGT. The study ran its PCR with 60 Vbeta and 13 Jbeta primers. Data came from immunoSEQ multiplex PCR; TCRdb stores just in-frame clones and leaves some out. The sample shows roughly 130,000 clones, approximately 85% of them seen only once. The origin of this receptor is a boy between 10 and 17 years old in good health and CMV-seronegative. The V gene is TRBV6-1, the J gene TRBJ2-2, with 9 bases identical to TRBD1. Sequences were obtained from PBMCs. In DNA, the CDR3 is TGTGCCAGCAGTGAAGTATTGGGACAGGGTGAGAACACCGGGGAGCTGTTTTTT. Translating it yields CASSEVLGQGENTGELFF.